Below, 10 T cell receptor beta chains from the same sample are listed, as sequenced in a study of T-cell memory formation after mild COVID-19. TCRdb analysed the 5' RACE reads with MiXCR anew, one entry per CDR3 protein. The table includes over 150,000 distinct CDR3 sequences, about 18% detected once. Sequenced sample: PBMCs or a T cell subset sorted from them (not recorded which). These receptors came from a young man who had mild COVID-19 (a few samples of this study predate the infection). Cell type and time point are not known.

This clonotype appeared many times. The V call is TRBV7-2, the J call TRBJ2-3; 10 bases are shared with TRBD2. Germline CDR1 is SGHTA and CDR2 is FQGNSA. The CDR3 runs to 15 residues. V shed 5 bases and J 2 bases; nucleotides not matched to a gene: 4. CDR3 sequence reads: CASSVSGGNTDTQYF. CDR3 in DNA: TGTGCCAGCAGCGTTAGCGGGGGGAACACAGATACGCAGTATTTT.

This chain links TRBV5-1 with TRBJ2-7, with D perhaps matching TRBD2 (6 bases). V dropped 4 bases and J dropped 3 bases, with 14 bases sitting between them. The CDR3 is 14 amino acids. Germline CDR1 reads SGHRS; CDR2 reads YFSETQ. DNA for the CDR3: TGCGCCAGCAGCCTAGGGACTGCGGTCTACGAGCAGTACTTC. Translation: CASSLGTAVYEQYF.

V is TRBV9 and J is TRBJ1-2; D is unclear. CDR1 is SGDLS and CDR2 is YYNGEE in the germline V gene. Between the trimmed V and J ends, which lost 3 bases and 0 bases, there was a span of 12 bases. CDR3 length equals 15 residues. The CDR3 loop reads CASSARSTSNYGYTF. The CDR3 coding sequence is TGTGCCAGCAGCGCCAGGTCGACATCTAACTATGGCTACACCTTC.

The chain links TRBV20-1 to TRBJ1-5; D ambiguous. The CDR3 runs 12 residues. Germline values: CDR1 DFQATT, CDR2 SNEGSKA (reference sequence). Trimming left V 0 bases short and J 7 bases short, with 7 bases between. This chain's CDR3 is CSAREGLQPQHF. CDR3 in DNA: TGCAGTGCTAGAGAGGGCTTACAGCCCCAGCATTTT.

V gene TRBV10-3 combines with J gene TRBJ2-2; 7 nucleotides match TRBD1. This CDR3 comprises 14 residues. The junction had 2 bases not matched to a gene; V was cut back by 7 bases and J by 0 bases. Germline V gene data show CDR1 as ENHRY and CDR2 as SYGVKD. The CDR3 loop reads CAITGTANTGELFF. CDR3 DNA: TGTGCCATCACCGGGACAGCGAACACCGGGGAGCTGTTTTTT.

The genes are TRBV18 and TRBJ2-4; tentative D call: TRBD1 (6 bases). Germline V gives CDR1 KGHSH, CDR2 LQKENI. Trimming removed 6 bases at V and 2 bases at J, with 17 bases between. The CDR3 covers 16 residues. The CDR3 is CASSLGTSLTKNIQYF. CDR3 DNA sequence: TGTGCCAGCTCCCTGGGGACAAGCTTAACCAAAAACATTCAGTACTTC.

Ten or more counts support this clonotype. The V gene is TRBV28, the J gene TRBJ2-7; D uncertain. The germline gives CDR1 MDHEN, CDR2 SYDVKM. Trimming shortened V by 4 bases and J by 3 bases, and 4 bases separated the two germline ends. CDR3 size: 11 residues. CDR3 DNA sequence: TGTGCCAGCAGTTCTCTCTACGAGCAGTACGTC. Protein product: CASSSLYEQYV.

The chain couples TRBV5-1 to TRBJ2-1; 11 positions match TRBD2. In germline, CDR1 is SGHRS, CDR2 YFSETQ. CDR3 length: 16 amino acids. The V segment lost 4 bases and the J segment 3 bases; nucleotides outside the gene matches: 6. The DNA for the CDR3 is TGCGCCAGCAGCCAGGCTAGCGGGGGGAGCTACAATGAGCAGTTCTTC. Protein: CASSQASGGSYNEQFF. Looking up the rest from reference TRBV5-1 and TRBJ2-1 gives the full variable domain: KAGVTQTPRYLIKTRGQQVTLSCSPISGHRSVSWYQQTPGQGLQFLFEYFSETQRNKGNFPGRFSGRQFSNSRSEMNVSTLELGDSALYLCASSQASGGSYNEQFFGPGTRLTVL.

This clonotype was observed a single time. This chain links TRBV18 with TRBJ2-7, with 10 bases aligning to TRBD1. This CDR3 is built from 14 residues. Germline CDR1 KGHSH, CDR2 LQKENI. V shed 1 base and J 8 bases; nucleotides not matched to a gene: 5. The CDR3 loop reads CASSPQATGGKQYV. The CDR3 DNA follows: TGTGCCAGCTCACCACAGGCGACAGGGGGCAAGCAGTACGTC.

There are a few counts of this clonotype. This CDR3 reads CASKKLGTSGGTDTQYF. CDR3 sequence (DNA): TGTGCCAGCAAAAAACTCGGGACTAGCGGGGGCACAGATACGCAGTATTTT. The chain has TRBV2 and TRBJ2-3; 13 nucleotides agree with TRBD2. The CDR3 spans 17 residues. From germline, CDR1 is SNHLY and CDR2 FYNNEI. V was pared by 7 bases and J by 1 base, with 8 bases of the junction left unmatched.